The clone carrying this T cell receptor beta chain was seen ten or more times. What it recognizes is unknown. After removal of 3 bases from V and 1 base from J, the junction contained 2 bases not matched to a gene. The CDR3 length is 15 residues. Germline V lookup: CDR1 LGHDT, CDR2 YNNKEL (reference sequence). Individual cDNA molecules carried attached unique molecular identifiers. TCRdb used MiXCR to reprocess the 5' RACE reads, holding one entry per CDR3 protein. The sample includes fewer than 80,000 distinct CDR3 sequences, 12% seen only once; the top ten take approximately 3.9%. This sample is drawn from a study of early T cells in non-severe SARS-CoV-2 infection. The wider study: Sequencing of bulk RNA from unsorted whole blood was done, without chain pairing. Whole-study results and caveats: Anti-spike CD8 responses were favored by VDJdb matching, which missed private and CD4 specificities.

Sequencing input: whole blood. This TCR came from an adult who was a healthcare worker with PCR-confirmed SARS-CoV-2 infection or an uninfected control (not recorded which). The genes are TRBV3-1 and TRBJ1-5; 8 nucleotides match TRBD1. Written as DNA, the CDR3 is TGTGCCAGCAGCCATACAGGGGGGAGCAATCAGCCCCAGCATTTT. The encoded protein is CASSHTGGSNQPQHF.